This entry concerns a single TCR beta chain. This entry comes from a study of blood T cell repertoires in COVID-19. Overall study: Samples came from the United States, Italy and Spain, spanning acute and convalescent COVID-19. The cDNA or gDNA used as material had been derived from T cells, B-cell-depleted T cells, or PBMCs.

Original processing notes: Amplification of reference gene primers was used by the study to estimate nucleated cell counts. Produced via immunoSEQ multiplex PCR; TCRdb's table is partial and in-frame only. V and J calls and clone size are as listed in that table; D and trimming were resolved from the DNA. The table has 80,000 to 100,000 clones, roughly 96% seen once; the top ten hold 3.5% to 5%. CDR3 length: 14 amino acids. CDR1 is SGHTA, CDR2 FQGNSA, per germline. V was clipped by 5 bases and J by 1 base, with 9 bases between them. Sequenced material: peripheral blood. The chain combines TRBV7-2 with TRBJ1-5; D gene unclear. The receptor's source is a human donor with active COVID-19. The donor label of this sample is uncertain. The CDR3 coding sequence is TGTGCCAGCAGCCCAGACATCAGCAATCAGCCCCAGCATTTT. It translates to CASSPDISNQPQHF.